The following is a TCR beta chain sequence with its context. Its antigen remains unknown. Germline V gene sequence: CDR1 GTSNPN, CDR2 SVGIG (reference sequence). This CDR3 has 11 amino acids. The trim removed 4 bases at V and 7 bases at J, leaving 0 bases unmatched. Method: immunoSEQ multiplex PCR; TCRdb's copy keeps in-frame clones and lacks some. The sample has about 1,000 clones, around 40% seen once. The data were obtained in a study of tissue T cells after allogeneic stem cell transplantation. Study as a whole: Samples with visible lymphocytes on H&E were prioritized for sequencing.

General observations from the study: TCR repertoires tracked anatomic similarity, regardless of disease or transplant status. Some tissue clones might be persisting host cells; their alloreactivity or antigen specificity was not determined.

This TCR was recovered from a female patient between 40 and 69 years old with steroid-refractory graft-versus-host disease after an allogeneic stem cell transplant. A subset of T cells may come from the graft donor. Material: stomach tissue, obtained at autopsy. The rearrangement joins TRBV30 to TRBJ2-1; 8 bases align to TRBD2. CDR3 protein: CAWTSGNEQFF. DNA for the CDR3: TGTGCCTGGACTAGCGGGAATGAGCAGTTCTTC.